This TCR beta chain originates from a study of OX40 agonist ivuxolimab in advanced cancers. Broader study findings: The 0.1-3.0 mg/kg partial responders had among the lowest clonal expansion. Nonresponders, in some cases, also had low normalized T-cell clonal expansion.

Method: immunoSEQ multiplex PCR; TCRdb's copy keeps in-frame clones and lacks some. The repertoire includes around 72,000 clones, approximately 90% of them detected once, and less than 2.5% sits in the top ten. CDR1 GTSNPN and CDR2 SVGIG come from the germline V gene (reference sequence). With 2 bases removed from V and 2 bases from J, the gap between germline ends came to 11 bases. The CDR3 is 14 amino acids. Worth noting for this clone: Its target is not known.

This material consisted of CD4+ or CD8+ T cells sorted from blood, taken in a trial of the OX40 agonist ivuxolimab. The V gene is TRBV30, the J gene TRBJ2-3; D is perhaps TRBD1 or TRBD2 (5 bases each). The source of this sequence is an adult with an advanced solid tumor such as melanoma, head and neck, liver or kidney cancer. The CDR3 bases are TGTGCCTGGAGTAAACGAGGGGTCACAGATACGCAGTATTTT. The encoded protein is CAWSKRGVTDTQYF.